This section outlines one T cell receptor beta chain sequence together with its context. Per germline, CDR1 SGHTA and CDR2 FQGNSA. The CDR3 contains 16 residues. Trimming pared 5 bases from V and 3 bases from J, leaving 18 bases between. The protocol was immunoSEQ multiplex PCR, while the TCRdb copy is restricted to in-frame clones and leaves out a portion. The profile shows hundreds of thousands of clones, approximately 83% of them singletons. These data belong to a study of blood T cell repertoires in COVID-19. Study information: From T cells, B-cell-depleted T cells, or PBMCs came the material, which was cDNA or gDNA.

Living in roughly 23 US areas, the participants were between roughly 18 and 89 years of age. The chain uses TRBV7-2 and TRBJ2-3, with D perhaps matching TRBD2 (7 bases). The receptor was derived from a man aged 25 to 40 who had recovered from COVID-19. The material sequenced was PBMCs or T cells enriched from blood (not recorded which). Written as DNA, the CDR3 is TGTGCCAGCAGCCCAGGAAGGGGGGGATCGACAGATACGCAGTATTTT. Its protein product is CASSPGRGGSTDTQYF.